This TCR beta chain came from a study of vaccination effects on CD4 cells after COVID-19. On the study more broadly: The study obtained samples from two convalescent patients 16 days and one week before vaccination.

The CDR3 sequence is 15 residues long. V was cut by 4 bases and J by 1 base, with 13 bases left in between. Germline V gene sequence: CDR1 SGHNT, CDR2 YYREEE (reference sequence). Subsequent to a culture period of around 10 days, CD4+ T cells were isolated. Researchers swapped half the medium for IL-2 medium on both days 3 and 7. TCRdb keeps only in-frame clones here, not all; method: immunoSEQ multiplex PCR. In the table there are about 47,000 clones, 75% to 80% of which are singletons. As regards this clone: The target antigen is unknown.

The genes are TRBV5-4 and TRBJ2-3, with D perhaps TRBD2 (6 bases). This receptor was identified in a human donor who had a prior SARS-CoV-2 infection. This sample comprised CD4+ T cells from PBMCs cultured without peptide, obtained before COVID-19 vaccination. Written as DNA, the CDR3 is TGTGCCAGCAGCCCTCGGACGGGGGGCACAGATACGCAGTATTTT. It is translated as CASSPRTGGTDTQYF.